What follows are 31 T cell receptor beta chains derived from one specimen sequenced in a study of identical twins. TCRdb re-derived calls from the 5' RACE reads in MiXCR, one entry per CDR3 protein. The data contain 1,800,000 or so distinct CDR3 sequences, about 32% of them seen just once; the ten biggest clones take up roughly 0.3%. Sequencing was performed on cord blood. The receptors originated from a newborn girl in good health.

This clonotype was observed a handful of times. The DNA of the CDR3 is TGCAGTGCTAGTAGCGGGAGTACGGCCGCCGATGAGCAGTTCTTC. Translating it yields CSASSGSTAADEQFF. The V gene is TRBV20-1, the J gene TRBJ2-1; 9 bases agree with TRBD2. The CDR3 extends over 15 amino acids. The junction had 11 bases not matched to a gene; V was cut back by 3 bases and J by 8 bases. Germline loops: CDR1 DFQATT, CDR2 SNEGSKA (reference sequence).

Only a few counts were recorded for this clonotype. The rearrangement links TRBV4-1 to TRBJ2-3; D gene unclear. Germline V gene data show CDR1 as MGHRA and CDR2 as YSYEKL. The CDR3 totals 14 residues. V dropped 4 bases and J dropped 6 bases, with 14 bases sitting between them. CDR3 protein: CASSRQILADTQYF. As DNA, the CDR3 is TGCGCCAGCAGCCGGCAAATTTTGGCGGATACGCAGTATTTT.

This clonotype has more than one count but fewer than ten. The chain uses TRBV6-1 and TRBJ2-1; D unresolved. The CDR3 is 16 residues long. V was clipped by 8 bases and J by 4 bases, with 21 bases between them. Germline CDR1 is MNHNS and CDR2 is SASEGT. CDR3 residues: CASRKNGPIIYNEQFF. The CDR3 coding sequence is TGTGCCAGCCGTAAAAACGGACCGATTATTTACAATGAGCAGTTCTTC.

The chain is built from TRBV20-1 and TRBJ2-7; TRBD2 aligns across 8 bases. J was trimmed by 0 bases and V by 3 bases; bases with no gene match: 4. Germline CDR1 DFQATT, CDR2 SNEGSKA (reference sequence). The CDR3 length is 14 residues. CDR3: CSASNGRVSYEQYF. DNA of the CDR3: TGCAGTGCTAGTAACGGGAGGGTCTCCTACGAGCAGTACTTC.

The chain carries TRBV7-2 and TRBJ1-1, with D perhaps TRBD1 (6 bases). CDR3 length equals 14 residues. Trimming shortened V by 8 bases and J by 1 base, and 14 bases separated the two germline ends. Germline CDR1 and CDR2: SGHTA and FQGNSA. The DNA for the CDR3 is TGTGCCAGCGGACACCCGACAGGGAACACTGAAGCTTTCTTT. The encoded protein is CASGHPTGNTEAFF.

This clonotype has just a few counts. The gene calls are TRBV20-1 and TRBJ2-7, with D tentatively TRBD1 (6 bases). CDR1 and CDR2 from the germline V gene are DFQATT and SNEGSKA (reference sequence). V lost 0 bases to trimming and J lost 2 bases, with 14 bases between them. The CDR3 covers 15 residues. The CDR3 protein is CSARDRTGTAYEQYF. CDR3 sequence (DNA): TGCAGTGCTAGAGATCGAACAGGGACGGCCTACGAGCAGTACTTC.

This clonotype has a handful of counts. The CDR3: CASSPSSAGGVGEQYF. The CDR3 bases are TGTGCCAGCAGCCCCTCCTCCGCGGGAGGAGTGGGCGAGCAGTACTTC. J is TRBJ2-5 and V is TRBV9; 8 bases line up with TRBD2. With the DNA end fitting TRBJ2-7 better, the J assignment may be wrong. Germline CDR1 reads SGDLS; CDR2 reads YYNGEE. This CDR3 contains 16 residues.

The CDR3 DNA is TGCAGTGCTAGAGGGGACCCAAAGACCCAGTACTTC. Residues: CSARGDPKTQYF. The gene calls are TRBV20-1 and TRBJ2-5, with D perhaps assigned TRBD1 or TRBD2 (5 bases each). CDR3 length equals 12 residues. V dropped 1 base and J dropped 6 bases, with 9 bases sitting between them. Germline V lookup: CDR1 DFQATT, CDR2 SNEGSKA (reference sequence).

This clonotype was counted many times. The V gene is TRBV29-1, the J gene TRBJ2-7, with D unresolved. Germline lookup yields CDR1 SQVTM and CDR2 ANQGSEA. This CDR3 spans 11 amino acids. Trimming took 4 bases from V and 1 from J, leaving 5 bases between them. The CDR3 is CSVAESYEQYF. The CDR3 nucleotides are TGCAGCGTTGCTGAATCCTACGAGCAGTACTTC.

The chain has TRBV20-1 and TRBJ2-2; TRBD2 matches at 8 bases. V trimming: 2 bases; J trimming: 5 bases; junction bases outside the gene matches: 7. The germline gives CDR1 DFQATT, CDR2 SNEGSKA (reference sequence). The CDR3 is made up of 15 amino acids. This chain's CDR3 is CSARTAGGGTGELFF. The CDR3 DNA reads TGCAGTGCTAGAACGGCGGGAGGCGGGACCGGGGAGCTGTTTTTT.

This clonotype has a single count. The V call is TRBV7-2, the J call TRBJ1-1, with 7 bases that match TRBD1. This CDR3 has 15 amino acids. CDR1 and CDR2 from the germline V gene are SGHTA and FQGNSA. V was pared by 3 bases and J by 6 bases, with 10 bases of the junction left unmatched. CDR3 coding DNA: TGTGCCAGCAGCTTTTTCGTACAGGGGACCGCTGAAGCTTTCTTT. Translation: CASSFFVQGTAEAFF.

The table lists this clonotype with a few counts. This chain joins TRBV10-3 and TRBJ2-7; a weak D match, TRBD2 (5 bases). With 4 bases removed from V and 5 bases from J, the gap between germline ends came to 12 bases. Germline CDR1 reads ENHRY; CDR2 reads SYGVKD. The CDR3 consists of 13 residues. The DNA for the CDR3 is TGTGCCATCAGTGGGGGATTGAGGGACGAGCAGTACTTC. Encoded protein: CAISGGLRDEQYF.

V gene TRBV25-1 combines with J gene TRBJ1-1, with no clear D. Trimming took 8 bases from V and 9 from J, leaving 10 bases between them. Germline loops: CDR1 MGHDK, CDR2 SYGVNS. This CDR3 is built from 10 residues. The CDR3 spells CASAGPKAFF. CDR3 DNA: TGTGCCAGCGCCGGACCTAAAGCTTTCTTT.

The rearrangement links TRBV11-2 to TRBJ2-1, with D possibly called TRBD1 or TRBD2 (5 bases each). CDR3 length: 16 residues. The V end lost 2 bases, the J end lost 10 bases, and 21 bases lay between the germline ends. CDR1 SGHAT and CDR2 FQNNGV come from the germline V gene. The CDR3 reads CASSLIGAAGREEQFF. The CDR3 bases are TGTGCCAGCAGCTTAATCGGGGCGGCCGGACGGGAAGAGCAGTTCTTC.

The table lists this clonotype with a few counts. The chain uses TRBV25-1 and TRBJ1-2; a weak D match, TRBD1 (5 bases). V lost 3 bases and J lost 0, with 11 bases in between. CDR3 length: 15 amino acids. CDR1 is MGHDK and CDR2 is SYGVNS in the germline V gene. DNA for the CDR3: TGTGCCAGCAGTGACAGGGAACGGGCTAACTATGGCTACACCTTC. Translation: CASSDRERANYGYTF.

For this clonotype: The junction and the germline gene differ at one end; a read error may be behind it. The rearrangement joins TRBV18 to TRBJ1-4, with unresolved D. This CDR3 contains 19 residues. The germline V gene encodes CDR1 KGHSH and CDR2 LQKENI. This CDR3 reads CASSRVSTYYGATNENLFF. The CDR3 DNA follows: TGTGCCAGCTCACGGGTCTCCACCTATTACGGTGCAACTAATGAAAATCTGTTTTTT.

J is TRBJ1-2 and V is TRBV5-1, with D perhaps matching TRBD1 (5 bases). The CDR3 has 14 amino acids. V lost 0 bases and J lost 1, with 7 bases in between. The V gene's germline CDR1 is SGHRS and CDR2 YFSETQ. The CDR3 reads CASSLEGFNYGYTF. The CDR3 DNA follows: TGCGCCAGCAGCTTGGAGGGGTTTAACTATGGCTACACCTTC.

This chain connects TRBV7-2 to TRBJ1-4; D call uncertain. Trimming took off 5 bases at V and 7 bases at J, with 14 bases between the two ends. The CDR3 has 14 residues. Germline V CDR1 and CDR2: SGHTA, FQGNSA. The CDR3 DNA reads TGTGCCAGCAGCCCATACAGATACAGTGAAAAACTGTTTTTT. It encodes CASSPYRYSEKLFF. Complete variable domain (other parts from reference TRBV7-2 and TRBJ1-4): GAGVSQSPSNKVTEKGKDVELRCDPISGHTALYWYRQSLGQGLEFLIYFQGNSAPDKSGLPSDRFSAERTGGSVSTLTIQRTQQEDSAVYLCASSPYRYSEKLFFGSGTQLSVL.

CDR3 in DNA: TGTGCCATCTCGCCCGAAGCTTTCTTT. Its protein is CAISPEAFF. This rearrangement joins TRBV21-1 to TRBJ1-1; TRBD1 is the table's D call, not checked against the DNA. TRBV21-1 is shown as a pseudogene. The CDR3 contains 9 residues.

Only a few counts were recorded for this clonotype. This chain connects TRBV7-9 to TRBJ2-7; possible D gene TRBD2, 5 bases. CDR3 length: 13 amino acids. V dropped 4 bases and J dropped 5 bases, with 12 bases sitting between them. CDR1 and CDR2 from the germline V gene are SEHNR and FQNEAQ (reference sequence). In DNA form, the CDR3 reads TGTGCCAGCAGCTCGCCATTACTAGACGAGCAGTACTTC. It is translated as CASSSPLLDEQYF.

In this sample, this clonotype turned up many times. The chain links TRBV29-1 to TRBJ1-2; the match to TRBD1 covers 9 bases. From germline, CDR1 is SQVTM and CDR2 ANQGSEA. This CDR3 contains 16 residues. V lost 4 bases and J lost 5; bases outside the gene matches: 14. The chain's CDR3 is CSVGLGQGLRPYGYTF. The CDR3 DNA follows: TGCAGCGTTGGCTTGGGACAGGGCTTAAGGCCATATGGCTACACCTTC.

This clonotype was seen once. The germline gene is not matched at one end of the junction; a read error may be the cause. The chain uses TRBV20-1 and TRBJ2-1, with D perhaps TRBD2 (5 bases). Germline V gene data show CDR1 as DFQATT and CDR2 as SNEGSKA (reference sequence). This CDR3 has 16 residues. CDR3 protein: CSARMTNKGPYNDQFF. The CDR3, as DNA: TGCAGTGCTAGAATGACTAACAAAGGCCCATACAATGACCAGTTCTTC.

This clonotype showed up just once. The chain combines TRBV4-1 with TRBJ2-1; 8 nucleotides agree with TRBD1. The DNA end is a closer match to TRBJ2-7, so the J assignment may be wrong. The germline V gene encodes CDR1 MGHRA and CDR2 YSYEKL. The CDR3 is 16 amino acids. The CDR3 sequence is CASSQAGTGSYNEQYF. In nucleotides, the CDR3 is TGCGCCAGCAGCCAAGCCGGGACAGGTTCCTACAATGAGCAGTACTTC.

V gene TRBV5-1 combines with J gene TRBJ2-2; 8 bases fit TRBD1. The germline V gene encodes CDR1 SGHRS and CDR2 YFSETQ. The junction had 5 bases not matched to a gene; V was cut back by 0 bases and J by 4 bases. The CDR3 runs 16 residues. CDR3 protein: CASSLEGQVGTGELFF. The CDR3 bases are TGCGCCAGCAGCTTGGAGGGACAGGTGGGCACCGGGGAGCTGTTTTTT.

This clonotype was seen a few times. The chain employs TRBV20-1 and TRBJ2-1, with 14 bases that match TRBD2. The CDR3 totals 20 residues. The germline gives CDR1 DFQATT, CDR2 SNEGSKA (reference sequence). Trimming removed 1 base from V and 4 bases from J; junction bases left unmatched: 15. In nucleotides, the CDR3 is TGCAGTGCTAGAGTCCTTATAGGGACTAGCGGGAGACCGCCTTACAATGAGCAGTTCTTC. Its translation: CSARVLIGTSGRPPYNEQFF.

The chain has TRBV6-1 and TRBJ2-5; D might be TRBD1 (5 bases). This CDR3 has 13 residues. Trimming shortened V by 3 bases and J by 5 bases, and 10 bases separated the two germline ends. CDR1 is MNHNS and CDR2 is SASEGT in the germline V gene. CDR3 nucleotide sequence: TGTGCCAGCAGTGATCAGGGATTCGAGACCCAGTACTTC. Amino acids: CASSDQGFETQYF.

The chain has TRBV12-3 or TRBV12-4 and TRBJ2-1; tentative D call: TRBD1 (6 bases). The CDR3 covers 15 residues. The germline V and J ends were trimmed by 3 bases and 6 bases, with 15 bases remaining between them. The CDR3 bases are TGTGCCAGCAGTTTGCTCTTAGACAGGTTCAATGAGCAGTTCTTC. Its protein product is CASSLLLDRFNEQFF.

This clonotype showed up just a few times. The chain employs TRBV27 and TRBJ2-7; possible D gene TRBD1, 5 bases. This CDR3 has 15 amino acids. Trimming stripped 3 bases from V and 0 bases from J, with 12 bases between. Germline V gene data show CDR1 as MNHEY and CDR2 as SMNVEV (reference sequence). The CDR3 reads CASSFSTVHSYEQYF. The CDR3 nucleotides are TGTGCCAGCAGTTTTTCGACAGTTCACTCCTACGAGCAGTACTTC.

The V call is TRBV4-1, the J call TRBJ1-2, with D possibly being TRBD1 (5 bases). This CDR3 comprises 16 residues. CDR1 and CDR2 from the germline V gene are MGHRA and YSYEKL. Between the trimmed V and J ends, which lost 4 bases and 4 bases, there was a span of 19 bases. This CDR3 is CASSPSRDPKLYGYTF. Written as DNA, the CDR3 is TGCGCCAGCAGCCCTAGCCGGGACCCCAAACTCTATGGCTACACCTTC.

This clonotype occurred a few times. V is TRBV7-6 and J is TRBJ2-3; 12 bases are a match to TRBD2. The CDR3 loop spans 16 amino acids. Germline CDR1 reads SGHVS; CDR2 reads FNYEAQ. V shed 4 bases, J shed 2 bases, and the junction held 4 bases outside the gene matches. The CDR3 protein is CASSSGTSGHTDTQYF. The CDR3 nucleotides read TGTGCCAGCAGCTCTGGGACTAGCGGGCACACAGATACGCAGTATTTT.

In its sample, this clonotype was seen a few times. The chain recombines TRBV6-2 or TRBV6-3 with TRBJ1-1, with D unclear. The CDR3 consists of 14 residues. Germline assignment: CDR1 MNHEY and CDR2 SVGEGT. V lost 0 bases, J lost 2 bases, and 7 bases lay in between. CDR3 in DNA: TGTGCCAGCAGTTACTCCGGTTCCAACACTGAAGCTTTCTTT. It is translated as CASSYSGSNTEAFF.